This T cell receptor beta chain is from a study of CD8+ T cells in alopecia areata. Sample treatment: oral pan-JAK inhibitor, 5-10 mg twice daily. The CDR3 runs to 14 residues. V lost 4 bases to trimming and J lost 9 bases, with 19 bases between them. Germline assignment: CDR1 SQVTM and CDR2 ANQGSEA. Details on this clone: Its antigen remains unidentified.

The authors extracted RNA and reverse transcribed it into cDNA as the sequencing template. Profiling relied on immunoSEQ multiplex PCR, and the TCRdb table lists in-frame clones only, not all of them. The table includes a few hundred thousand clones, roughly two fifths detected once. Study outcomes and limitations: Within the top 100, expanded CD8+ clones significantly decreased with tofacitinib, as did scalp clonality. Persistence of many expanded lesional clones was seen in scalp and blood during tofacitinib.

The sequences come from CD4+ T cells sorted from blood, collected at approximately week 30, from a patient treated with tofacitinib. V is TRBV29-1 and J is TRBJ2-1; D remains ambiguous. The TCR sequence derives from a human donor with alopecia areata. The CDR3 coding sequence is TGCAGCGTTGTTGGGATCCAGGCCCTCGGTGAGCAGTTCTTC. Protein: CSVVGIQALGEQFF.